The clone carrying this TCR beta chain was recorded once. The repertoire was sequenced with immunoSEQ multiplex PCR; TCRdb's copy has only in-frame clones and lacks some. The sample includes under 55,000 clones, approximately 95% seen only once; the top ten take around 0.4%. This entry is derived from a study of technical replicates of blood from a few donors. Losses at the gene ends were 8 bases for V and 6 bases for J; bases not matched to a gene: 11. This CDR3 is 15 amino acids long. In germline, CDR1 is LNHDA, CDR2 SQIVND (reference sequence). The TCR comes from a human donor in good health. V is TRBV19 and J is TRBJ1-3, with 9 bases aligning to TRBD1. Sequencing was carried out using T cells isolated from PBMCs. CDR3 in amino acids: CASAVGTGRKNTIYF. The CDR3, as DNA: TGTGCCAGTGCGGTGGGGACAGGGCGGAAAAACACCATATATTTT.